This T cell receptor beta chain was sequenced during a study of immune evolution from preneoplasia to lung adenocarcinoma. Study-wide results and limits: Normal lung had highest clonality; later lesions appeared denser, more diverse. Top clone share appeared to fall from AAH through AIS, MIA, adenocarcinoma.

Assay used: immunoSEQ multiplex PCR; TCRdb lists only in-frame clones, some missing. The sample holds some 2,900 clones, around 89% seen once. Patients had resection in Japan or China between about 2014 and 2018. After pathologic assessment, macro-dissection selected premalignant or tumor cells for extraction. The CDR3 is 15 residues long. V lost 2 bases, J lost 4 bases, and 15 bases lay in between. CDR1 and CDR2 from the germline V gene are MNHNY and SVGAGI (reference sequence). With respect to this clone: Its antigen remains unidentified.

The material sequenced was FFPE invasive lung adenocarcinoma tissue. This clonotype originated in a person aged 70 to 85 with invasive lung adenocarcinoma. V gene TRBV6-6 combines with J gene TRBJ2-7; D perhaps matches TRBD1 (6 bases). The CDR3 protein is CASSYRGQPGYEQYF. The CDR3 DNA reads as TGTGCCAGCAGTTACCGGGGACAACCGGGGTACGAGCAGTACTTC.